This T cell receptor beta chain was observed in a study of CD8+CD57+ T cells in acquired aplastic anemia. Flow cytometry had shown expanded CD8+CD57+ cells in the patients chosen for sequencing. Untreated patients provided the blood samples, with no therapy given before sampling. This clonotype was seen a handful of times. Profiles of TCR beta VDJ and CDR3 were generated from a genomic DNA template. TCRdb re-called the reads through MiXCR, storing one row per CDR3 protein. The sample has roughly 200,000 distinct CDR3 sequences; nearly 65% are singletons. CDR1 and CDR2 (germline): DFQATT, SNEGSKA (reference sequence). The CDR3 length is 13 residues. Trimming took off 3 bases at V and 11 bases at J, with 20 bases between the two ends.

Sequencing was carried out using sorted CD4+, CD8+, or CD8+CD57+ T cells (not recorded which) from PBMCs. The TCR was taken from a human donor with aplastic anemia. This chain uses TRBV20-1 with TRBJ2-7; D uncertain. CDR3 loop: CSARGGSEWAKYF. The CDR3 DNA reads as TGCAGTGCTAGGGGTGGGTCGGAATGGGCCAAGTACTTC.